A selection of T cell receptor beta chains follows, all from one sample in a study of shared clonotypes between healthy human individuals. Method: immunoSEQ multiplex PCR; TCRdb's copy keeps in-frame clones and lacks some. The sample has over a million clones, 98% seen once. Material: naive CD4+ T cells sorted from blood. The receptors shown here come from a man aged 25-45 years in good health. Each CDR3 is given with its conserved first and last residue. Each record gives: J gene, clone size, D gene, V gene, CDR3 protein, CDR3 DNA. The D gene is left open where the match is weak. For some rows the clone size is stated as once, few or many, or as a class when expanded; others skip it.

TRBJ2-5,-,TRBD1,TRBV14,CASSRDRAQETQYF,TGTGCCAGCAGCCGGGACAGGGCCCAAGAGACCCAGTACTTC
TRBJ2-3,-,-,TRBV10-3,CAISGQQATDTQYF,TGTGCCATCAGTGGACAGCAGGCCACAGATACGCAGTATTTT
TRBJ2-7,-,TRBD2,TRBV7-2,CASSLGLAGTLTYEQYF,TGTGCCAGCAGCCTCGGGCTAGCGGGAACCCTTACCTACGAGCAGTACTTC
TRBJ2-1,once,-,TRBV28,CASSLTQGGFYNEQFF,TGTGCCAGCAGTTTAACGCAGGGTGGCTTTTACAATGAGCAGTTCTTC
TRBJ2-6,once,-,TRBV19,CASRGYSGANVLTF,TGTGCCTCACGGGGGTACTCTGGGGCCAACGTCCTGACTTTC
TRBJ1-1,-,TRBD1,TRBV11-2,CASSPRGTRGKYTEAFF,TGTGCCAGCAGCCCCCGGGGTACCAGGGGGAAATACACTGAAGCTTTCTTT
TRBJ2-1,-,-,TRBV13,CASSLDNLWRDDGDNEQFF,TGTGCCAGCAGCTTAGATAATCTTTGGCGGGATGACGGAGACAATGAGCAGTTCTTC
TRBJ2-5,-,TRBD1,TRBV18,CASSPTPRTGRETQYF,TGTGCCAGCTCACCAACCCCTAGGACAGGGCGGGAGACCCAGTACTTC
TRBJ2-1,-,-,TRBV10-1,CASSRAYHSEQFF,TGCGCCAGCAGTCGGGCCTATCATAGTGAGCAGTTCTTC
TRBJ2-7,-,TRBD1,TRBV9,CASSATGERRYEQYF,TGTGCCAGCAGCGCGACAGGGGAAAGACGCTACGAGCAGTACTTC
TRBJ1-3,-,TRBD1,TRBV11-2,CASSFKGALVGNTIYF,TGTGCCAGCAGCTTTAAGGGGGCGCTGGTTGGAAACACCATATATTTT
TRBJ1-1,-,-,TRBV18,CASSPYSGTEAFF,TGTGCCAGCTCACCATATTCCGGCACTGAAGCTTTCTTT
TRBJ1-5,-,-,TRBV19,CASSIRRGYSNQPQHF,TGTGCCAGTAGTATTAGGAGGGGTTATAGCAATCAGCCCCAGCATTTT
TRBJ2-1,-,TRBD2,TRBV5-1,CASRTSGYNNEQFF,TGCGCCAGCAGGACTAGCGGGTACAACAATGAGCAGTTCTTC
TRBJ1-5,-,-,TRBV28,CASSLFYSNQPQHF,TGTGCCAGCAGTTTATTTTATAGCAATCAGCCCCAGCATTTT
TRBJ2-7,-,TRBD2,TRBV25-1,CASRAGTSGRTPSYEQYF,TGTGCCAGCAGGGCCGGGACTAGCGGGAGGACCCCCTCCTACGAGCAGTACTTC
TRBJ1-3,few,-,TRBV7-9,CASSFSGNTIYF,TGTGCCAGCAGCTTCAGTGGAAACACCATATATTTT
TRBJ2-7,once,TRBD1,TRBV2,CASSQGVYEQYF,TGTGCCAGCAGTCAGGGGGTGTACGAGCAGTACTTC
TRBJ2-3,-,-,TRBV5-8,CASSLNTLIAFGDTQYF,TGTGCCAGCAGCTTGAACACCCTCATCGCATTTGGTGATACGCAGTATTTT
TRBJ1-1,-,TRBD1,TRBV18,CASSPTGVDTEAFF,TGTGCCAGCTCACCGACAGGGGTAGACACTGAAGCTTTCTTT
TRBJ1-2,-,TRBD1,TRBV10-2,CASGQGAHGYTF,TGCGCCAGCGGCCAGGGGGCTCATGGCTACACCTTC
TRBJ1-2,-,-,TRBV6-1,CASKFDRSNYGYTF,TGTGCCAGCAAGTTTGACAGATCTAACTATGGCTACACCTTC
TRBJ2-7,-,-,TRBV9,CASSVGLAYEQYF,TGTGCCAGCAGCGTAGGTCTAGCCTACGAGCAGTACTTC
TRBJ2-3,-,-,TRBV6-1,CASSEWRPDTDTQYF,TGTGCCAGCAGTGAGTGGAGACCGGACACAGATACGCAGTATTTT
TRBJ2-1,-,-,TRBV5-1,CASQTVADYNEQFF,TGCGCCAGCCAGACCGTTGCTGATTACAATGAGCAGTTCTTC
TRBJ2-7,-,-,TRBV5-1,CASSPRARPPYEQYF,TGCGCCAGCAGCCCCAGAGCGCGGCCCCCCTACGAGCAGTACTTC
TRBJ1-5,-,-,TRBV4-3,CASSHRISNQPQHF,TGCGCCAGCAGCCACAGGATTAGCAATCAGCCCCAGCATTTT
TRBJ2-7,-,-,TRBV10-3,CAISGAGSSYEQYF,TGTGCCATCAGTGGGGCTGGGAGCTCCTACGAGCAGTACTTC
TRBJ2-7,-,-,TRBV4-1,CASSQELQYEQYF,TGCGCCAGCAGCCAAGAGCTACAATACGAGCAGTACTTC